The 5 T cell receptor beta chains below come from one sample, sequenced in a study of blood T cell repertoires in COVID-19. Data came from immunoSEQ multiplex PCR; TCRdb stores just in-frame clones and leaves some out. The table lists about 50,000 clones, more than 80% of them singletons. The sequenced sample consisted of peripheral blood. The source is a man in his sixties with acute or convalescent COVID-19.

The chain employs TRBV2 and TRBJ2-7; D possibly corresponds to TRBD2 (5 bases). The CDR3 is made up of 14 amino acids. Between the trimmed V and J ends, which lost 8 bases and 6 bases, there was a span of 20 bases. The germline V gene encodes CDR1 SNHLY and CDR2 FYNNEI. CDR3 amino acids: CASLPEGVIGEQYF. In nucleotides, the CDR3 is TGTGCCAGCCTCCCTGAGGGCGTCATTGGCGAGCAGTACTTC.

This clone appeared a single time. CDR3 residues: CASSPEPTGTYYGYTF. CDR3 sequence (DNA): TGTGCCAGCTCCCCCGAGCCCACAGGAACCTACTATGGCTACACCTTC. The rearrangement joins TRBV9 to TRBJ1-2; maybe TRBD1 (5 bases). The germline V gene encodes CDR1 SGDLS and CDR2 YYNGEE. The V end lost 7 bases, the J end lost 3 bases, and 22 bases lay between the germline ends. The CDR3 is 16 amino acids. Looking up the rest from reference TRBV9 and TRBJ1-2 gives the full variable domain: DSGVTQTPKHLITATGQRVTLRCSPRSGDLSVYWYQQSLDQGLQFLIQYYNGEERAKGNILERFSAQQFPDLHSELNLSSLELGDSALYFCASSPEPTGTYYGYTFGSGTRLTVV.

The chain recombines TRBV29-1 with TRBJ2-3; 8 bases map to TRBD2. Germline CDR1 and CDR2: SQVTM and ANQGSEA. The CDR3 is made up of 17 amino acids. V trimming: 4 bases; J trimming: 3 bases; junction bases outside the gene matches: 15. The CDR3 coding sequence is TGCAGCGTTGTGAGGTTGGCGGGGGGCTCTCCTACAGATACGCAGTATTTT. This gives the protein CSVVRLAGGSPTDTQYF.

The chain couples TRBV6-1 to TRBJ2-5, with unresolved D. The germline CDR1 and CDR2 sequences are MNHNS and SASEGT. The V gene lost 3 bases and the J gene lost 5 bases, with 13 bases spanning the gap. This CDR3 is built from 14 residues. The chain's CDR3 is CASSDMSFRETQYF. The CDR3 DNA follows: TGTGCCAGCAGTGATATGAGTTTCAGGGAGACCCAGTACTTC.

This chain joins TRBV3-1 (or the pseudogene TRBV3-2) and TRBJ2-5; TRBD1 agrees at 8 bases. Germline CDR1 is LGHDT and CDR2 is YNNKEL (reference sequence). With 1 base clipped from V and 4 bases from J, the junction kept 5 bases outside the gene matches. The CDR3 is 15 amino acids. In DNA, the CDR3 is TGTGCCAGCAGCCAAGGACAGGGGAATGGAGAGACCCAGTACTTC. It is translated as CASSQGQGNGETQYF.